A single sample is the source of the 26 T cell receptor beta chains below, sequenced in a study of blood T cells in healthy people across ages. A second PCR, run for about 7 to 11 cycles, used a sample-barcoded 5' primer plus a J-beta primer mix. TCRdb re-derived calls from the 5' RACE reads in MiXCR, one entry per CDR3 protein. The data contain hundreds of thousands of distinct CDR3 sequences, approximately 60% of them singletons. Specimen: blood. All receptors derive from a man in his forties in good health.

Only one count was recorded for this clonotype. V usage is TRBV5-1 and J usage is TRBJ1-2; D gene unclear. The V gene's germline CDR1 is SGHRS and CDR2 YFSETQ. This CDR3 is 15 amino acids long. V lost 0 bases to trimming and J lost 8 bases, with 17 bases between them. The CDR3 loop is CASSLAAGNGGGYTF. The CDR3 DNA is TGCGCCAGCAGCTTGGCGGCCGGGAACGGTGGAGGCTACACCTTC.

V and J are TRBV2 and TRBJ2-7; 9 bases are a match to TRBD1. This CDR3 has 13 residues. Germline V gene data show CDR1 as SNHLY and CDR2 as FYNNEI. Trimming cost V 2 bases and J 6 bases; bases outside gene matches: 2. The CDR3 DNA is TGTGCCAGCAGTGAATGGGGACAGGGCGAGCAGTACTTC. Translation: CASSEWGQGEQYF. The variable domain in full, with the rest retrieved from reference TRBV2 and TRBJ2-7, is EPEVTQTPSHQVTQMGQEVILRCVPISNHLYFYWYRQILGQKVEFLVSFYNNEISEKSEIFDDQFSVERPDGSNFTLKIRSTKLEDSAMYFCASSEWGQGEQYFGPGTRLTVT.

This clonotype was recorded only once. The chain's CDR3 is CASSFLAGDVNEQYF. CDR3 coding DNA: TGTGCCAGCAGTTTCCTAGCGGGAGACGTTAACGAGCAGTACTTC. The chain has TRBV28 and TRBJ2-4; 10 bases line up with TRBD2. The J call is doubtful: the DNA matches TRBJ2-7 better. The CDR3 is 15 residues long. CDR1 and CDR2 from the germline V gene are MDHEN and SYDVKM.

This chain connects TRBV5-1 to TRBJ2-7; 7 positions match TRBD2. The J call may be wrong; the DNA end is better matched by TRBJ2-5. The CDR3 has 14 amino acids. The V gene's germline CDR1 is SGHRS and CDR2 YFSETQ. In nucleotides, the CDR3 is TGCGCCAGCAGCGGGGAGGGACGGATGGAGACCCAGTACTTC. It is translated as CASSGEGRMETQYF.

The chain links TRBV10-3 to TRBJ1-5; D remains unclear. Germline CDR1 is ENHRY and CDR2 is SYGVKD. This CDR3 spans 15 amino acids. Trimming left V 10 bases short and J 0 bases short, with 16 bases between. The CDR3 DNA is TGTGCCACTGGATGGGGTAAAGGTAGCAATCAGCCCCAGCATTTT. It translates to CATGWGKGSNQPQHF.

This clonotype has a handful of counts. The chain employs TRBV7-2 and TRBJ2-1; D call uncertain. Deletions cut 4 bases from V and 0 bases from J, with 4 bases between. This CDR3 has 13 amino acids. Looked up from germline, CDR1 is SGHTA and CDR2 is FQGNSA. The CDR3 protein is CASSWSSYNEQFF. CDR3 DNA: TGTGCCAGCAGCTGGAGCTCCTACAATGAGCAGTTCTTC.

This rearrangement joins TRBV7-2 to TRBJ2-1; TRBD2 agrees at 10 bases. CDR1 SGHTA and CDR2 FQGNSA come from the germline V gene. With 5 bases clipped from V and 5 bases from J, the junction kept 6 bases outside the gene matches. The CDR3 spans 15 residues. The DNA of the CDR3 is TGTGCCAGCAGCCCACGGACTAGCGGAGACAATGAGCAGTTCTTC. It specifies CASSPRTSGDNEQFF.

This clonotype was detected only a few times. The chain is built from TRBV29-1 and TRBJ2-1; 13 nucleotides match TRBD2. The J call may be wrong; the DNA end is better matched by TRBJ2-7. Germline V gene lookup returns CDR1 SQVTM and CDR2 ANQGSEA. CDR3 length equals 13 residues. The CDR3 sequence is CSVGTSGGNEQYF. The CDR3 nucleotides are TGCAGCGTTGGGACTAGCGGGGGCAATGAGCAGTACTTC.

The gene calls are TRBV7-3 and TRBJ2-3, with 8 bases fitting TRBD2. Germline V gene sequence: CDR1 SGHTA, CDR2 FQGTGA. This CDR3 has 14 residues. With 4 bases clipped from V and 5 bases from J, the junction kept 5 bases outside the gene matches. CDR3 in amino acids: CASSSAGVGDTQYF. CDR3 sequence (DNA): TGTGCCAGCAGCTCAGCGGGAGTTGGAGATACGCAGTATTTT.

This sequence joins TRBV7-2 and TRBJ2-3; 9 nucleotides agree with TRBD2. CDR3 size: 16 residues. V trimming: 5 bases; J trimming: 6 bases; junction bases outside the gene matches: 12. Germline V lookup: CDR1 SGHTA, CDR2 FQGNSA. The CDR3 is CASSGISGGPRDTQYF. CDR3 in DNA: TGTGCCAGCAGCGGAATTAGCGGGGGCCCCAGGGATACGCAGTATTTT.

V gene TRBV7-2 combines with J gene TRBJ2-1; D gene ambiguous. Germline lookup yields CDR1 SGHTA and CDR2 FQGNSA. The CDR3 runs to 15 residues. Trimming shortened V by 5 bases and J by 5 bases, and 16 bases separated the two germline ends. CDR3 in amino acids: CASSPYRSENNEQFF. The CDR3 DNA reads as TGTGCCAGCAGCCCATATAGATCAGAGAACAATGAGCAGTTCTTC.

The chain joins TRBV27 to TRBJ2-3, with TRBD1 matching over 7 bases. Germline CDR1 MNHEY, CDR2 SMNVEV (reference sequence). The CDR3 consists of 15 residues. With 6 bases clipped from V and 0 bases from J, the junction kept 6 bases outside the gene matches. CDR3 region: CASSSGDRSTDTQYF. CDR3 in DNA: TGTGCCAGCAGCTCCGGGGACAGAAGCACAGATACGCAGTATTTT.

CDR3 sequence reads: CASKIGTPGSIYNEQFF. DNA for the CDR3: TGTGCCAGCAAAATAGGAACTCCAGGGTCGATCTACAATGAGCAGTTCTTC. The chain recombines TRBV6-1 with TRBJ2-1; perhaps TRBD1 as D (5 bases). The CDR3 spans 17 residues. V was clipped by 7 bases and J by 3 bases, with 22 bases between them. Germline CDR1 is MNHNS and CDR2 is SASEGT.

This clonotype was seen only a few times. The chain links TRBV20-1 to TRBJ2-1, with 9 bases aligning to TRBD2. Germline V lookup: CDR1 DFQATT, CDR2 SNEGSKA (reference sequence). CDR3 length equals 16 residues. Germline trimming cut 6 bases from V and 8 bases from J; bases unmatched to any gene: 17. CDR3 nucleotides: TGCAGTGCCGCTCGGGAGGCGGGGGGGCCGAGCGATGAGCAGTTCTTC. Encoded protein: CSAAREAGGPSDEQFF.

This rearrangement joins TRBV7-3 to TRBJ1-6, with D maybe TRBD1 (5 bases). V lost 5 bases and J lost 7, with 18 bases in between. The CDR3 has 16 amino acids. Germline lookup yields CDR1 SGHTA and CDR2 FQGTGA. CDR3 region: CASSRGTDEGNSPLHF. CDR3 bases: TGTGCCAGCAGCCGAGGGACCGACGAAGGGAATTCACCCCTCCACTTT.

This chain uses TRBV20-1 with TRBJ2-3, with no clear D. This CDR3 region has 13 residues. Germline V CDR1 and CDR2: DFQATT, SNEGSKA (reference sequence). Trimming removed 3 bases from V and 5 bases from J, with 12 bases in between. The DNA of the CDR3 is TGCAGTGCTAGCCCACTGGTAGGAGATACGCAGTATTTT. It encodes CSASPLVGDTQYF.

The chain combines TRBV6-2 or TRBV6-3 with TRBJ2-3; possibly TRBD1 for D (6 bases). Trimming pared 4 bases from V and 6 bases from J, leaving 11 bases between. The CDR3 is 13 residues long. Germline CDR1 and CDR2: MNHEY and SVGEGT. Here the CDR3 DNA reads TGTGCCAGCAGTTTGTACAGGGTGGATACGCAGTATTTT. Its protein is CASSLYRVDTQYF.

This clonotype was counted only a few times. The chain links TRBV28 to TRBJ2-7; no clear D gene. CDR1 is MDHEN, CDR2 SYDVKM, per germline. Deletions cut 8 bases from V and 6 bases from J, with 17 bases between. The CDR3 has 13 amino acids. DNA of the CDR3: TGTGCCAGCGCGCCTCCTGTCCTTTTCGAGCAGTACTTC. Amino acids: CASAPPVLFEQYF.

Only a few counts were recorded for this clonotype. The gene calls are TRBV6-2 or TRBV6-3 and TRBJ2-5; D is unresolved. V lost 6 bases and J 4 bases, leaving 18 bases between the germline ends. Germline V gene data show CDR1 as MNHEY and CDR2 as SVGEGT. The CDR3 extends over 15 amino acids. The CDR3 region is CASRLYLRGTETQYF. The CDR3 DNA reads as TGTGCCAGCAGACTCTACCTAAGAGGCACAGAGACCCAGTACTTC.

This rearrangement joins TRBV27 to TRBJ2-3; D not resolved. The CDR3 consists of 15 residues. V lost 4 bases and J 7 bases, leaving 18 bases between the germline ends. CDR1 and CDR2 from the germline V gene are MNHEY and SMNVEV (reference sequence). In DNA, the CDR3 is TGTGCCAGCAGTTCCCCCCTAGTGGCTCGGCATACGCAGTATTTT. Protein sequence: CASSSPLVARHTQYF.

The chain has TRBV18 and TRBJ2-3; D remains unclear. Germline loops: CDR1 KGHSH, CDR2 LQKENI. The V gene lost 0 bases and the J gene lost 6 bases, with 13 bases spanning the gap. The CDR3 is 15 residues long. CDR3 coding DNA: TGTGCCAGCTCACCACCGGCCCTTACCGTGGATACGCAGTATTTT. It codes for CASSPPALTVDTQYF.

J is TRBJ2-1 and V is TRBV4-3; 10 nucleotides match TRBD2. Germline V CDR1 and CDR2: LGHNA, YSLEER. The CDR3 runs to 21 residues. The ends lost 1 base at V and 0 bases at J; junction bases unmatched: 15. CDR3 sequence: CASSQVGPGTSEISSYNEQFF. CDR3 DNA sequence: TGCGCCAGCAGCCAAGTAGGCCCGGGGACTAGCGAGATTAGCTCCTACAATGAGCAGTTCTTC.

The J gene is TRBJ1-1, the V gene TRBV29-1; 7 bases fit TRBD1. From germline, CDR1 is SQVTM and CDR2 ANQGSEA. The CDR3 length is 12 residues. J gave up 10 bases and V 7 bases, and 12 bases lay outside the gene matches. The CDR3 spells CSARSAGGVAFF. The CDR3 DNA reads TGCAGCGCCCGTTCCGCAGGGGGGGTAGCTTTCTTT.

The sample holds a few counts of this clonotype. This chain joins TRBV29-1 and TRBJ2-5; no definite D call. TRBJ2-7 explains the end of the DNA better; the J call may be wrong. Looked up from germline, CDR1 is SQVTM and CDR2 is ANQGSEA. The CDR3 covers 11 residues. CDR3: CSVKDPYEQYF. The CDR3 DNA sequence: TGCAGCGTCAAGGACCCTTACGAGCAGTACTTC.

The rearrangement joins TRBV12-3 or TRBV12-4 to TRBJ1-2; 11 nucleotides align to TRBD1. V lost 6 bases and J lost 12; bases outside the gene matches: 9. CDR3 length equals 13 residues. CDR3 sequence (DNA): TGTGCCAGCAGACAACGACCGGGACAGGGGGACACCTTC. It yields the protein CASRQRPGQGDTF.

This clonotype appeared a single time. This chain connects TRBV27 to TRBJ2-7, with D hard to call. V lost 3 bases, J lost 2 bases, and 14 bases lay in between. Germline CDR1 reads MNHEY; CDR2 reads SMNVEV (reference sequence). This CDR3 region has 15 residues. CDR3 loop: CASSFPETRTYEQYF. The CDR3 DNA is TGTGCCAGCAGTTTCCCGGAGACCCGAACCTACGAGCAGTACTTC.